This T cell receptor (beta chain) derives from a study of T cell responses to AZD1222 COVID-19 vaccine. Trimming took 2 bases from V and 1 from J, leaving 8 bases between them. The V gene's germline CDR1 is SGHDN and CDR2 FVKESK. The CDR3 runs 15 residues. Study-wide results and limits: As reported, nearly half of all spike-specific TCRs target variant regions that are unmutated. Donors were chiefly white British, with a greater number of females, and clonal diversity was perhaps underestimated. Scientists sampled the repertoires only once the peak T cell response had passed. Vaccination with two AZD1222 doses was followed by a rise in Spike-specific TCR breadth and depth.

In regard to this clone: Its antigen is undetermined.

Profiled with immunoSEQ multiplex PCR; TCRdb holds only in-frame clones, not every one. The sample carries 75,000 to 95,000 clones, about 88% recorded once. The chain is built from TRBV14 and TRBJ1-4; no firm D call. The sequence came from an adult in good health. Source: peripheral blood, taken on day 0 of AZD1222 vaccination. CDR3 in amino acids: CASSQRQRTNEKLFF. CDR3 in DNA: TGTGCCAGCAGCCAAAGGCAGAGAACTAATGAAAAACTGTTTTTT.